Reported below is one T cell receptor beta chain. Its specificity is not known. This sample is drawn from a study of blood T cells in healthy people across ages. Trimming took off 6 bases at V and 5 bases at J, with 14 bases between the two ends. CDR3 length equals 12 residues. Germline V gives CDR1 DFQATT, CDR2 SNEGSKA (reference sequence). At least 6 million PBMCs were isolated per sample. Whole-study findings and limits: More naive CD4+ cells and higher diversity marked long-lived donors relative to aged donors.

PCR was performed a second time for 7 to 11 cycles using a sample-barcoded 5' primer and a J-beta primer mix. Tags on each cDNA molecule came from a template-switch adaptor with 12 random nucleotides. TCRdb processed the 5' RACE reads anew with MiXCR; each CDR3 protein has one entry. Of nearly 800,000 distinct CDR3 sequences listed, around 25% are singletons. The same sample was also used in a study of T cells of mothers and their children. Turning to that study: Relative to unrelated pairs, biologically related mother-child dyads exhibited marginally greater, non-significant overlap.

Sequenced material: blood. The chain has TRBV20-1 and TRBJ2-7; D possibly corresponds to TRBD2 (5 bases). The origin of this receptor is a boy between 10 and 17 years old in good health. CDR3 region: CSAPTSNHEQYF. In DNA, the CDR3 is TGCAGTGCCCCTACTAGTAACCACGAGCAGTACTTC.